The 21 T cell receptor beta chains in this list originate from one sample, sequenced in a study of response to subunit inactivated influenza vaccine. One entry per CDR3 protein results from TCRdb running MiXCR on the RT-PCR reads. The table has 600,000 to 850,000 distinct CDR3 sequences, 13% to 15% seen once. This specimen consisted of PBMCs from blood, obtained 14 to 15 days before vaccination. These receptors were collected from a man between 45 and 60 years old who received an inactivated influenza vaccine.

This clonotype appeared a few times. CDR3 protein: CATSRGQTSQETQYF. CDR3 DNA sequence: TGTGCCACCAGCAGAGGCCAGACCTCCCAGGAGACCCAGTACTTC. This sequence joins TRBV15 and TRBJ2-5, with D unclear. The V end lost 1 base, the J end lost 5 bases, and 14 bases lay between the germline ends. Germline values: CDR1 LNHNV, CDR2 YYDKDF (reference sequence). CDR3 length equals 15 residues.

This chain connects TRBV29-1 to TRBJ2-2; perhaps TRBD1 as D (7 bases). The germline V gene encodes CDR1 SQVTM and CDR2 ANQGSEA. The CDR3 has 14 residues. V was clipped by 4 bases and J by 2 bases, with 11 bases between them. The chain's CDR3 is CSVGGTVNTGELFF. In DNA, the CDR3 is TGCAGCGTTGGCGGGACAGTAAACACCGGGGAGCTGTTTTTT.

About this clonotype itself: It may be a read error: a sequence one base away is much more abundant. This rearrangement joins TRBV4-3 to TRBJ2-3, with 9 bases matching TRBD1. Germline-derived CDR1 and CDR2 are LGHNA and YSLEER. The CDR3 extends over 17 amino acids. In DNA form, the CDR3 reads TGCGCCGGCAGCCAACGGACAGGGGTCGTCCGCACAGATACGCAGTATTTT. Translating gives CAGSQRTGVVRTDTQYF.

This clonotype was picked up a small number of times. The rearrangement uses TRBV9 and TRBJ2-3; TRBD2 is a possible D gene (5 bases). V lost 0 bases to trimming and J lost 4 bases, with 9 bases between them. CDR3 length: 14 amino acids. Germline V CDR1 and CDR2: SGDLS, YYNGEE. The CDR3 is CASSVASPSDTQYF. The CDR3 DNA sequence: TGTGCCAGCAGCGTAGCTAGCCCGTCAGATACGCAGTATTTT.

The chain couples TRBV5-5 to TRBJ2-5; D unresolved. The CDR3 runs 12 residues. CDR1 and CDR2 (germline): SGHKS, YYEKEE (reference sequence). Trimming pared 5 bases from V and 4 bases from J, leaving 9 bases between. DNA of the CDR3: TGTGCCAGCAGGTCGGTGGGAGAGACCCAGTACTTC. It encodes CASRSVGETQYF.

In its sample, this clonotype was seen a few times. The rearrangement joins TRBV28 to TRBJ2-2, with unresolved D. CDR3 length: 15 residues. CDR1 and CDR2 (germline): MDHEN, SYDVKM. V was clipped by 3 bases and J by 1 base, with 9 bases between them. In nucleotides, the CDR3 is TGTGCCAGCAGTTTTGGCAGGAGGAACACCGGGGAGCTGTTTTTT. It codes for CASSFGRRNTGELFF.

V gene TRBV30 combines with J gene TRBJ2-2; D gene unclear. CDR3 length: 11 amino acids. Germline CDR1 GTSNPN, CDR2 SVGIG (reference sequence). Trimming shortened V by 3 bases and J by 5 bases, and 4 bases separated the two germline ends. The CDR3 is CAWSRTGELFF. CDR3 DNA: TGTGCCTGGAGCCGAACCGGGGAGCTGTTTTTT.

CDR3 region: CSVASSGTSYEQYF. DNA of the CDR3: TGCAGCGTAGCCTCTAGCGGTACTTCCTACGAGCAGTACTTC. The rearrangement uses TRBV29-1 and TRBJ2-7, with TRBD2 matching 7 bases. V shed 6 bases, J shed 1 base, and the junction held 9 bases outside the gene matches. Per the germline V gene, CDR1 is SQVTM and CDR2 is ANQGSEA. This CDR3 is 14 amino acids long.

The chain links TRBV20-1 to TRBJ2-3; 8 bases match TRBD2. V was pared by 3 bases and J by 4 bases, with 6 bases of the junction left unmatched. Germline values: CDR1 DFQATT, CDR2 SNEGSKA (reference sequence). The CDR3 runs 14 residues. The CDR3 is CSASAAGGADTQYF. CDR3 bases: TGCAGTGCTAGTGCGGCGGGGGGAGCAGATACGCAGTATTTT.

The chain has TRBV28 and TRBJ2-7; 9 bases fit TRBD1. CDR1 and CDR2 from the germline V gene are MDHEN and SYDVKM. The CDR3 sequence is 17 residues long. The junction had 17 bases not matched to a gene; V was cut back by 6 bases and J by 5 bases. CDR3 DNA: TGTGCCAGCAGAACTATCCGACGGGGACAGGGAGGGGACGAGCAGTACTTC. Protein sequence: CASRTIRRGQGGDEQYF.

The CDR3 loop is CASSLASGRAYNEQFF. The CDR3 DNA sequence: TGTGCCAGCAGCTTGGCCAGCGGGAGGGCCTACAATGAGCAGTTCTTC. The chain combines TRBV5-5 with TRBJ2-1, with 10 bases lining up with TRBD2. The CDR3 has 16 residues. In germline, CDR1 is SGHKS, CDR2 YYEKEE (reference sequence). V lost 0 bases to trimming and J lost 2 bases; unmatched junction nucleotides: 2.

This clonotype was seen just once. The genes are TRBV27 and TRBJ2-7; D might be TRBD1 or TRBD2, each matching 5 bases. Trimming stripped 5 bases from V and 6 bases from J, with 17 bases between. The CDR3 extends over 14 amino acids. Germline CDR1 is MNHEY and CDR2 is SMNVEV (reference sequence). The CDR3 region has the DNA TGTGCCAGCAGTCCGGGGACCTACGGATCCGAGCAGTACTTC. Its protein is CASSPGTYGSEQYF.

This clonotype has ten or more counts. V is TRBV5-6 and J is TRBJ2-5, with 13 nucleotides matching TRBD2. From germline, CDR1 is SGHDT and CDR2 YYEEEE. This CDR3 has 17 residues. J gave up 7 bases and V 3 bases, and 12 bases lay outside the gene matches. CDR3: CASSSLTSGGLGGTQYF. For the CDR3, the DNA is TGTGCCAGCAGCTCCCTGACTAGCGGGGGGTTAGGGGGGACCCAGTACTTC.

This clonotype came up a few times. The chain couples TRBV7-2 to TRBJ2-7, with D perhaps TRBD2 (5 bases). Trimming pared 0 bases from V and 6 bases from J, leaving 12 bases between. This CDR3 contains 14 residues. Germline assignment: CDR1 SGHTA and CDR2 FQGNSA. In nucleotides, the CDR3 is TGTGCCAGCAGCTTAGCGGGAGAGTGGGGCGAGCAGTACTTC. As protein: CASSLAGEWGEQYF.

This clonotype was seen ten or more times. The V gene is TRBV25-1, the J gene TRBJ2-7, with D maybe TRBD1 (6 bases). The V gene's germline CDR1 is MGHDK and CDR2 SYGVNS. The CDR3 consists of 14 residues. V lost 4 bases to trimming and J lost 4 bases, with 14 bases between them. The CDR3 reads CASSATTGAYEQYF. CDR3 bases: TGTGCCAGCAGTGCGACGACAGGAGCGTACGAGCAGTACTTC.

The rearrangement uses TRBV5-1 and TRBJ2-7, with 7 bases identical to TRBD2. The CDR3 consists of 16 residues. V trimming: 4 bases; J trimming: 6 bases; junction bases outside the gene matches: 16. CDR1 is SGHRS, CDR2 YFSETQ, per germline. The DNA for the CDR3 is TGCGCCAGCAGCCCCCTCAGCTCGGGAGGACTGGTCGAGCAGTACTTC. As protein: CASSPLSSGGLVEQYF.

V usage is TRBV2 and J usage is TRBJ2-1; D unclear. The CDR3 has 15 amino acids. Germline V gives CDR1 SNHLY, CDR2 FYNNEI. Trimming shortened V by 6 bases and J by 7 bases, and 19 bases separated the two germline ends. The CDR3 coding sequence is TGTGCCAGCAGGAGTAAACTGACCCTATATAATGAGCAGTTCTTC. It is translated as CASRSKLTLYNEQFF. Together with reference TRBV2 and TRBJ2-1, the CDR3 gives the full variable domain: EPEVTQTPSHQVTQMGQEVILRCVPISNHLYFYWYRQILGQKVEFLVSFYNNEISEKSEIFDDQFSVERPDGSNFTLKIRSTKLEDSAMYFCASRSKLTLYNEQFFGPGTRLTVL.

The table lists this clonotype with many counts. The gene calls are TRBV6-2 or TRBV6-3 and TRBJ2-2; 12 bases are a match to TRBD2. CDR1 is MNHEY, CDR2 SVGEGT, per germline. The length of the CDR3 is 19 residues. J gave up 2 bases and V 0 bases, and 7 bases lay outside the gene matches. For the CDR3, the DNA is TGTGCCAGCAGTTACTCGAGACTAGCGGGAGTGTTTAACACCGGGGAGCTGTTTTTT. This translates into CASSYSRLAGVFNTGELFF.

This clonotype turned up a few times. CDR3 loop: CSAVGVRDIQYF. The CDR3 DNA reads as TGCAGTGCAGTCGGGGTGAGGGACATTCAGTACTTC. The V and J genes are TRBV20-1 and TRBJ2-4, with a tentative D call TRBD2 (5 bases). CDR1 is DFQATT, CDR2 SNEGSKA, per germline (reference sequence). V lost 6 bases to trimming and J lost 8 bases, with 14 bases between them. The CDR3 spans 12 residues.

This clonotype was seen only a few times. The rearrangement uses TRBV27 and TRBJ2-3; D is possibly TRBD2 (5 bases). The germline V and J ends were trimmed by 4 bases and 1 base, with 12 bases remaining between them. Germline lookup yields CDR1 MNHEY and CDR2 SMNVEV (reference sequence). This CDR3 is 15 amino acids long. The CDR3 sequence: CASSSAGVGTDTQYF. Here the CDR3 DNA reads TGTGCCAGCAGTTCAGCCGGGGTTGGCACAGATACGCAGTATTTT.

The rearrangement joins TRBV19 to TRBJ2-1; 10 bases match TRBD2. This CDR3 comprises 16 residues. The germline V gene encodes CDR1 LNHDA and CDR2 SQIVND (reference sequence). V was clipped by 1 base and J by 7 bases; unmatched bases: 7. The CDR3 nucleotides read TGTGCCAGTAGTATAGGCCTAGCGGGAGTTAGAAATGAGCAGTTCTTC. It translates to CASSIGLAGVRNEQFF.